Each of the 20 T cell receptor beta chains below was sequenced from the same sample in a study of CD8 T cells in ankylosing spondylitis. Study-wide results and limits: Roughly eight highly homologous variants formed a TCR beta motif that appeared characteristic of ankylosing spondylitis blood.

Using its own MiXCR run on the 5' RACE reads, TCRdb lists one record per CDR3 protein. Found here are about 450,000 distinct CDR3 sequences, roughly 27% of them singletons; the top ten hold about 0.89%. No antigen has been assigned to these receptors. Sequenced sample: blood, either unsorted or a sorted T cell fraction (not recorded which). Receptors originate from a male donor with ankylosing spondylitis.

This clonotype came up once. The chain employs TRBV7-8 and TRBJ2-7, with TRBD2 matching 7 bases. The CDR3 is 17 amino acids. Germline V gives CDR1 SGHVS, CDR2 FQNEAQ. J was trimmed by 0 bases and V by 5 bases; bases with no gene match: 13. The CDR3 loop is CASSRGWLAASSYEQYV. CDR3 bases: TGTGCCAGCAGCCGGGGGTGGCTAGCGGCGAGCTCCTACGAGCAGTACGTC.

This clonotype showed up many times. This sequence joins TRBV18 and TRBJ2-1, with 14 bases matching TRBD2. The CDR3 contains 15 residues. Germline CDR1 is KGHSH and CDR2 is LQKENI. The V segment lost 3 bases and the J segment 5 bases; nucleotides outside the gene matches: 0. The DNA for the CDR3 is TGTGCCAGCTCACCGGGACTAGCGGGAGACAATGAGCAGTTCTTC. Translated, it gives CASSPGLAGDNEQFF.

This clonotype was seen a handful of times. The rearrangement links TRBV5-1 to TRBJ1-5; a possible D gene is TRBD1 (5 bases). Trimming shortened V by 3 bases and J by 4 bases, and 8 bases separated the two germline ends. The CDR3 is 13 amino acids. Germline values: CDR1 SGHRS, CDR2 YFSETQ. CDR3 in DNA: TGCGCCAGCAGCTCGGACACAAATCAGCCCCAGCATTTT. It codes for CASSSDTNQPQHF.

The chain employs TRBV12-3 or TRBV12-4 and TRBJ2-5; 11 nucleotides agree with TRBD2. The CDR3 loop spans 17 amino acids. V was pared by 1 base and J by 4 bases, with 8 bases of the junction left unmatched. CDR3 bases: TGTGCCAGCAGTTTAGGGATAGCGGGAGGGCGGGGAGAGACCCAGTACTTC. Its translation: CASSLGIAGGRGETQYF.

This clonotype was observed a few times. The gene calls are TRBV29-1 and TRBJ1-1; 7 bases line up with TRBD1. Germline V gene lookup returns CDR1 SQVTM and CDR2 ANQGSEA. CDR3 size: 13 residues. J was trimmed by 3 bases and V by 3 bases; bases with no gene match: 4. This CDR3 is CSVEKDRYTEAFF. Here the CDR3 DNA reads TGCAGCGTTGAGAAGGACAGGTACACTGAAGCTTTCTTT. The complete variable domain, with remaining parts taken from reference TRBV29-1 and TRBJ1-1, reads SAVISQKPSRDICQRGTSLTIQCQVDSQVTMMFWYRQQPGQSLTLIATANQGSEATYESGFVIDKFPISRPNLTFSTLTVSNMSPEDSSIYLCSVEKDRYTEAFFGQGTRLTVV.

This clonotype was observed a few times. CDR3 DNA: TGTGCCAGCAGCCAAGAGGCGGGGACTCACAATGAGCAGTTCTTC. This gives the protein CASSQEAGTHNEQFF. The rearrangement links TRBV3-1 to TRBJ2-1, with D perhaps matching TRBD2 (6 bases). CDR1 and CDR2 (germline): LGHDT, YNNKEL (reference sequence). V lost 0 bases and J 5 bases, leaving 11 bases between the germline ends. The CDR3 consists of 15 residues.

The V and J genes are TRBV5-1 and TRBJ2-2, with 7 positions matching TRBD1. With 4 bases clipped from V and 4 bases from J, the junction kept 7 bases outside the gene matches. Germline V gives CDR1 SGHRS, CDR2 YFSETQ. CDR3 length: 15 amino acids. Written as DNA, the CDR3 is TGCGCCAGCAGCCCCGACAGGGTGGGCACCGGGGAGCTGTTTTTT. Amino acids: CASSPDRVGTGELFF. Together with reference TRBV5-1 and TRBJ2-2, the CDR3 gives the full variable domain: KAGVTQTPRYLIKTRGQQVTLSCSPISGHRSVSWYQQTPGQGLQFLFEYFSETQRNKGNFPGRFSGRQFSNSRSEMNVSTLELGDSALYLCASSPDRVGTGELFFGEGSRLTVL.

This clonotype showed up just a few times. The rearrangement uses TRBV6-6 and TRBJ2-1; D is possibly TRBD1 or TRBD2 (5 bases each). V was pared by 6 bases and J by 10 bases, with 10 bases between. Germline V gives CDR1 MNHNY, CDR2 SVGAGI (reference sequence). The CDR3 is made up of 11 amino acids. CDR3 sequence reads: CASRAGTEQFF. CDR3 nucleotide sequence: TGTGCCAGCAGGGCCGGGACGGAGCAGTTCTTC.

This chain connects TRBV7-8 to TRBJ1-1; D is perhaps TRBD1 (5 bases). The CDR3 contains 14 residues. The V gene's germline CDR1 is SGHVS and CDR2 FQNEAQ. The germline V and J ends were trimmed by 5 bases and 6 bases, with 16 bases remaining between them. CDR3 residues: CASSGWQGSAEAFF. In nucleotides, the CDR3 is TGTGCCAGCAGCGGTTGGCAGGGTTCGGCTGAAGCTTTCTTT.

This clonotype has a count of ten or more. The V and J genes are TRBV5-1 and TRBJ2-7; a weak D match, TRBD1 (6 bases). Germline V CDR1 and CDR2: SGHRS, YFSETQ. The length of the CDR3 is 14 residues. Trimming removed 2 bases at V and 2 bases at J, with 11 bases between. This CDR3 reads CASSLGGAPYEQYF. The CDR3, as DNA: TGCGCCAGCAGCTTAGGGGGTGCCCCCTACGAGCAGTACTTC. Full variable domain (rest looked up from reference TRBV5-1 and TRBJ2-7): KAGVTQTPRYLIKTRGQQVTLSCSPISGHRSVSWYQQTPGQGLQFLFEYFSETQRNKGNFPGRFSGRQFSNSRSEMNVSTLELGDSALYLCASSLGGAPYEQYFGPGTRLTVT.

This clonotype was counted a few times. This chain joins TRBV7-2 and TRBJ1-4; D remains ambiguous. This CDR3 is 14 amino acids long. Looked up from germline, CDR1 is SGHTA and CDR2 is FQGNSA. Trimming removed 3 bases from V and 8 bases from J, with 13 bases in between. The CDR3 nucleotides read TGTGCCAGCAGCTTCGATCCTGGATCGGAAAAACTGTTTTTT. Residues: CASSFDPGSEKLFF. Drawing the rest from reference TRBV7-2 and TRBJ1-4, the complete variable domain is GAGVSQSPSNKVTEKGKDVELRCDPISGHTALYWYRQSLGQGLEFLIYFQGNSAPDKSGLPSDRFSAERTGGSVSTLTIQRTQQEDSAVYLCASSFDPGSEKLFFGSGTQLSVL.

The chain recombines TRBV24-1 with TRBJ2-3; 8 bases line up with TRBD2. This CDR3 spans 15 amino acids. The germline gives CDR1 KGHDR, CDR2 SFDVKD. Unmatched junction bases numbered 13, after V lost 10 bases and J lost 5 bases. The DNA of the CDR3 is TGTGCCACTAGTCCAGCGGGAGAAGGTGAAGATACGCAGTATTTT. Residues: CATSPAGEGEDTQYF.

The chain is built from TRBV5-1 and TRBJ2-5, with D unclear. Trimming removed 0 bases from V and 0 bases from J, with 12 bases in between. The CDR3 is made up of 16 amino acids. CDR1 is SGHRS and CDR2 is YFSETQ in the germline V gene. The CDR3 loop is CASSLGLQSNQETQYF. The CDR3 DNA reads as TGCGCCAGCAGCTTGGGCCTTCAGAGTAACCAAGAGACCCAGTACTTC. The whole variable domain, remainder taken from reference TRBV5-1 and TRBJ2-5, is KAGVTQTPRYLIKTRGQQVTLSCSPISGHRSVSWYQQTPGQGLQFLFEYFSETQRNKGNFPGRFSGRQFSNSRSEMNVSTLELGDSALYLCASSLGLQSNQETQYFGPGTRLLVL.

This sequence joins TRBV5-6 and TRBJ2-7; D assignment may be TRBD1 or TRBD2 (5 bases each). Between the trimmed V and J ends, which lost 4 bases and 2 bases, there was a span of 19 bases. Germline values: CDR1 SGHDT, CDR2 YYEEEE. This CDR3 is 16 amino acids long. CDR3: CASSAGTGSAAYEQYV. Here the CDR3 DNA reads TGTGCCAGCAGCGCCGGGACGGGGTCCGCTGCCTACGAGCAGTACGTC.

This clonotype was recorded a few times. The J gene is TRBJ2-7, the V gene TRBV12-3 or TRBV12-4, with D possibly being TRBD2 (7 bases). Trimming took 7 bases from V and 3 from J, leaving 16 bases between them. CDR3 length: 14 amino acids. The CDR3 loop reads CASTLSGTRYEQYF. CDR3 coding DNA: TGTGCCAGCACCCTGAGCGGGACACGCTACGAGCAGTACTTC.

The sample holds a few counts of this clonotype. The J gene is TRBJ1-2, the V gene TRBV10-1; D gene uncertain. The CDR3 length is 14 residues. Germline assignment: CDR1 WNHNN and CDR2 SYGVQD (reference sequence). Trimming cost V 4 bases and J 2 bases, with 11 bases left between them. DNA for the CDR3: TGCGCCAGCAGTGGAAGATCCTTAAACTATGGCTACACCTTC. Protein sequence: CASSGRSLNYGYTF.

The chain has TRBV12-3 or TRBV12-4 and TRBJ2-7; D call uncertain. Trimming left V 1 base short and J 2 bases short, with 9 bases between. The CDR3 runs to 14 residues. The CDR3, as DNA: TGTGCCAGCAGTTTAGACCTCCCCGCCTACGAGCAGTACTTC. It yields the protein CASSLDLPAYEQYF.

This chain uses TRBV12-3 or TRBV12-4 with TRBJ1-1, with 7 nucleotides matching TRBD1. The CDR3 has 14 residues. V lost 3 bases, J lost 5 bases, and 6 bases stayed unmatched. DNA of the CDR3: TGTGCCAGCAGTTTTTCCAGGGGGGGGACTGAAGCTTTCTTT. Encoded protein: CASSFSRGGTEAFF.

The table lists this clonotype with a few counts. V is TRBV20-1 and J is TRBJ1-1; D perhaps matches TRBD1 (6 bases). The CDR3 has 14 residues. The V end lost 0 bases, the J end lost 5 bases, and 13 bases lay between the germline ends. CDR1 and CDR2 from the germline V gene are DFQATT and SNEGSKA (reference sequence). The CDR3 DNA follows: TGCAGTGCTAGAGAGGGGGGCCCATTGACTGAAGCTTTCTTT. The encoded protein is CSAREGGPLTEAFF.

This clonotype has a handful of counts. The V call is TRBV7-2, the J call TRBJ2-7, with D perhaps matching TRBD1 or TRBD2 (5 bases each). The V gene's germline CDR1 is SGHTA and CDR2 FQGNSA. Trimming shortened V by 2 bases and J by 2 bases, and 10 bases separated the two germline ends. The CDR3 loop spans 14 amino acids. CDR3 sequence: CASSLTGTTYEQYF. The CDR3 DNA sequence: TGTGCCAGCAGCTTAACCGGGACCACCTACGAGCAGTACTTC.